The 5 T cell receptor beta chains below come from one sample, sequenced in a study of blood T cell repertoires in COVID-19. Clones were read by immunoSEQ multiplex PCR, and TCRdb kept only the in-frame ones, dropping some. The sample holds about 68,000 clones, 70% to 90% seen once. Sample: peripheral blood. The receptors shown here come from a young man with acute or convalescent COVID-19.

The chain employs TRBV28 and TRBJ2-1, with 9 nucleotides matching TRBD2. With V trimmed by 3 bases and J by 6 bases, 21 bases remained unmatched. Per the germline V gene, CDR1 is MDHEN and CDR2 is SYDVKM. CDR3 length: 20 amino acids. The CDR3 DNA is TGTGCCAGCAGTTTTGGTTTTACGTGGGCTAGCGGGATGAGGACCAATGAGCAGTTCTTC. Its translation is CASSFGFTWASGMRTNEQFF. Looking up the rest from reference TRBV28 and TRBJ2-1 gives the full variable domain: DVKVTQSSRYLVKRTGEKVFLECVQDMDHENMFWYRQDPGLGLRLIYFSYDVKMKEKGDIPEGYSVSREKKERFSLILESASTNQTSMYLCASSFGFTWASGMRTNEQFFGPGTRLTVL.

The chain is built from TRBV28 and TRBJ2-2; TRBD1 might be the D (7 bases). Germline V gene sequence: CDR1 MDHEN, CDR2 SYDVKM. Trimming removed 8 bases at V and 5 bases at J, with 18 bases between. The CDR3 is 15 residues long. This chain's CDR3 is CASAYTGAGTGELFF. The CDR3, as DNA: TGTGCCAGCGCCTATACAGGGGCGGGGACCGGGGAGCTGTTTTTT.

CDR3 sequence (DNA): TGTGCCAGCAGCGTAGGAGGAGCGGGAGTTCACACCGGGGAGCTGTTTTTT. Its protein product is CASSVGGAGVHTGELFF. V is TRBV9 and J is TRBJ2-2; 8 nucleotides agree with TRBD2. Germline values: CDR1 SGDLS, CDR2 YYNGEE. V lost 0 bases to trimming and J lost 3 bases; unmatched junction nucleotides: 7. This CDR3 is built from 17 residues.

Only a few counts were recorded for this clone. The chain recombines TRBV5-4 with TRBJ1-4; 9 bases are shared with TRBD1. This CDR3 contains 16 residues. V dropped 3 bases and J dropped 6; count of bases not matched to a gene: 9. The germline V gene encodes CDR1 SGHNT and CDR2 YYREEE (reference sequence). CDR3 nucleotides: TGTGCCAGCAGCTCGGGCGGGACAGGGAAATATGAAAAACTGTTTTTT. Its translation: CASSSGGTGKYEKLFF.

V gene TRBV19 combines with J gene TRBJ1-1; tentative D call: TRBD1 (6 bases). V lost 4 bases to trimming and J lost 9 bases, with 15 bases between them. Per the germline V gene, CDR1 is LNHDA and CDR2 is SQIVND (reference sequence). This CDR3 spans 13 amino acids. The CDR3 loop reads CASSTRAGDKAFF. The CDR3, as DNA: TGTGCCAGTAGTACCCGGGCAGGGGATAAAGCTTTCTTT.